The rows below give T cell receptor beta chains drawn from one sample of a study of T cell repertoires in ileal Crohn's disease. Method: immunoSEQ multiplex PCR; TCRdb's copy keeps in-frame clones and lacks some. The sample carries approximately 17,000 clones, around 88% recorded once. The material sequenced was ileal tissue. These receptors were taken from an adult with Crohn's disease. The CDR3 runs from the conserved cysteine through the conserved F or W. D genes are given only for firm matches. A row's size may be missing; if present it is once, few, many or a size class.

abundance | j_gene | v_gene | d_gene | len | CDR3nt | CDR3aa
NA | TRBJ2-2 | TRBV7-3 | TRBD1 | 16 | TGTGCCAGCAGCTCGCGAGACAGGGGAGGCACCGGGGAGCTGTTTTTT | CASSSRDRGGTGELFF
NA | TRBJ1-1 | TRBV7-3 | NA | 14 | TGTGCCAGCAGCTTAACTGGCGTCAGGACTGAAGCTTTCTTT | CASSLTGVRTEAFF
NA | TRBJ2-7 | TRBV6-6 | TRBD1 | 12 | TGTGCCAGCAGCGGACAGGGTTACGAGCAGTACTTC | CASSGQGYEQYF
NA | TRBJ2-1 | TRBV5-6 | TRBD1 | 13 | TGTGCCAGCAGCTTGACAGGGGGTAATGAGCAGTTCTTC | CASSLTGGNEQFF
NA | TRBJ1-1 | TRBV30 | TRBD1 | 12 | TGTGCCTGGAGTGTAGGCAGGGGGGAAGCTTTCTTT | CAWSVGRGEAFF
NA | TRBJ1-1 | TRBV11-1 | NA | 13 | TGTGCCAGCAGCCCCTGGAGGAACACTGAAGCTTTCTTT | CASSPWRNTEAFF
NA | TRBJ1-2 | TRBV30 | NA | 13 | TGTGCCTGGAGTGTAAACTCAGGGAATGGCTACACCTTC | CAWSVNSGNGYTF
NA | TRBJ2-1 | TRBV4-1 | TRBD2 | 15 | TGCGCCAGCAGCCTCTCTGGACTAGCGGTCAATGAGCAGTTCTTC | CASSLSGLAVNEQFF
NA | TRBJ2-4 | TRBV25-1 | NA | 14 | TGTGTCAGCAGTGAATACACAGGTGGTGACATTCAGTACTTC | CVSSEYTGGDIQYF
NA | TRBJ2-7 | TRBV5-1 | TRBD2 | 16 | TGCGCCAGCAGCTTGGGCGGACTAGCGGAACTCTACGAGCAGTACTTC | CASSLGGLAELYEQYF
NA | TRBJ1-5 | TRBV2 | TRBD1 | 15 | TGTGCCAGCAGTGAAGGGGGCAGGGGGAATCAGCCCCAGCATTTT | CASSEGGRGNQPQHF
NA | TRBJ2-7 | TRBV6-6 | TRBD2 | 15 | TGTGCCAGCAGTTACTCACTAGCGGGCACCTACGAGCAGTACTTC | CASSYSLAGTYEQYF
NA | TRBJ1-2 | TRBV5-4 | NA | 12 | TGTGCCAGCATCTCCGCCCCGGGTGGCTACACCTTC | CASISAPGGYTF
NA | TRBJ2-2 | TRBV29-1 | NA | 14 | TGCTACGGAGGAGTAGCCCGGATTTCCGGGGAGCTGTTTTTT | CYGGVARISGELFF
NA | TRBJ2-1 | TRBV30 | TRBD2 | 15 | TGTGCCTGGAGTGTACCGAACGGGAGGCTTAATGAGCAGTTCTTC | CAWSVPNGRLNEQFF
NA | TRBJ1-6 | TRBV19 | NA | 16 | TGTGCCAGTAGTATAGACCCACCGGGACATCCGTCACCCCTCCACTTT | CASSIDPPGHPSPLHF
NA | TRBJ1-1 | TRBV7-9 | NA | 13 | TGTGCCAGCAGCTTAATAGGGGACACTGAAGCTTTCTTT | CASSLIGDTEAFF
few | TRBJ2-5 | TRBV7-7 | TRBD2 | 15 | TGTGCTAGCAGCTTCACTAGCGGGAGTCCAGAGACCCAGTACTTC | CASSFTSGSPETQYF
NA | TRBJ2-3 | TRBV5-1 | TRBD1 | 15 | TGCGCCAGCAGCTTGGACGGACAGGGAGGTGATACGCAGTATTTT | CASSLDGQGGDTQYF
NA | TRBJ1-2 | TRBV18 | NA | 13 | TGTGCCAGCTCACCAGCCAGGGGCGATGGCTACACCTTC | CASSPARGDGYTF
NA | TRBJ1-2 | TRBV30 | NA | 11 | TGTGCCTGGAGTGTAGGGGGTGGCTACACCTTC | CAWSVGGGYTF
NA | TRBJ2-1 | TRBV27 | TRBD2 | 14 | TGTGCCAGCAGTTTCGGGGGGATCTACAATGAGCAGTTCTTC | CASSFGGIYNEQFF
NA | TRBJ1-1 | TRBV18 | NA | 13 | TGTGCCAGCTCAACGGGGGTAAACACTGAAGCTTTCTTT | CASSTGVNTEAFF
NA | TRBJ2-7 | TRBV18 | NA | 13 | TGTGCCAGCTCACCACCGTCAGGGTACGAGCAGTACTTC | CASSPPSGYEQYF
once | TRBJ2-1 | TRBV4-2 | NA | 14 | TGTGCCAGCAGCCAAGATCTTGAGGGCAATGAGCAGTTCTTC | CASSQDLEGNEQFF
NA | TRBJ1-1 | TRBV18 | TRBD1 | 13 | TGTGCCACCCAACAGGGGGTAAACACTGAAGCTTTCTTT | CATQQGVNTEAFF
few | TRBJ2-5 | TRBV28 | NA | 12 | TGTGCCACAAGGAGGGATTCGGAGACCCAGTACTTC | CATRRDSETQYF
NA | TRBJ2-7 | TRBV15 | NA | 14 | TGTGCCACCAGCAGAGAAGGGTATAGCGCCGAGCAGTACTTC | CATSREGYSAEQYF
few | TRBJ2-1 | TRBV27 | TRBD2 | 15 | TGTGCCAGCAGCGCTAGCGGGAGAAAGTACAATGAGCAGTTCTTC | CASSASGRKYNEQFF
NA | TRBJ2-3 | TRBV11-3 | NA | 16 | TGTGCCAGCAGCTCCAGCGGTCGGGGATTTGCAGATACGCAGTATTTT | CASSSSGRGFADTQYF
NA | TRBJ2-7 | TRBV21-1 | NA | 14 | TGTGCCAGCAGCACTTTAAGGCGGTGTTGGGAGCAGTACTTC | CASSTLRRCWEQYF
NA | TRBJ2-7 | TRBV27 | TRBD2 | 14 | TGTGCCAGCAGCCCGACTAGCGGGAGCCCCGAGCAGTACTTC | CASSPTSGSPEQYF
NA | TRBJ2-1 | TRBV5-1 | TRBD1 | 16 | TGCGCCAGCAGCACCCGGACAGGGCGGGCCTACAATGAGCAGTTCTTC | CASSTRTGRAYNEQFF
NA | TRBJ2-7 | TRBV2 | NA | 10 | TGTGCCAGTAGAGGTTACGAGCAGTACTTC | CASRGYEQYF
NA | TRBJ1-2 | TRBV5-4 | NA | 15 | TGTGCCAGCAGCTTCGCAACGGGCGGAGGCTATGGCTACACCTTC | CASSFATGGGYGYTF